These 27 T cell receptor beta chains were sequenced from one sample in a study of molecular identifiers for immune sequencing clone quantification. Using its own MiXCR run on the PCR reads, TCRdb lists one record per CDR3 protein. The sample holds about 320,000 distinct CDR3 sequences, 20% to 25% seen once. Sequencing was carried out using naive CD8+ T cells from blood, with Jurkat cell RNA spiked in. This sample's subset: FACS-sorted CD8+CD4-CCR7+CD45RA+ naive T cells. Receptors originate from a human donor in good health. Some libraries in this study had Jurkat cell RNA spiked in.

This clonotype was picked up many times. V and J are TRBV4-3 and TRBJ1-1, with D unclear. V was clipped by 1 base and J by 3 bases, with 24 bases between them. CDR1 is LGHNA and CDR2 is YSLEER in the germline V gene. The CDR3 is made up of 19 amino acids. The CDR3 is CASSQGGWQATIKDTEAFF. In DNA form, the CDR3 reads TGCGCCAGCAGCCAAGGGGGTTGGCAGGCTACAATAAAAGACACTGAAGCTTTCTTT.

This clonotype was seen at least ten times. The chain uses TRBV7-2 and TRBJ2-3; D unclear. The V and J ends lost 5 bases and 0 bases respectively, with 18 bases between them. The CDR3 spans 17 residues. Germline CDR1 reads SGHTA; CDR2 reads FQGNSA. CDR3 residues: CASSRRGRHQSTDTQYF. The CDR3 DNA sequence: TGTGCCAGCAGCAGGCGAGGCCGACACCAGAGCACAGATACGCAGTATTTT.

This clonotype turned up a few times. The CDR3, as DNA: TGTGCCAGCAGTTTATTAACAGGGAATGAAAAACTGTTTTTT. It encodes CASSLLTGNEKLFF. The V call is TRBV27, the J call TRBJ1-4; D perhaps matches TRBD1 (6 bases). Germline CDR1 MNHEY, CDR2 SMNVEV (reference sequence). V dropped 1 base and J dropped 5 bases, with 8 bases sitting between them. The CDR3 is made up of 14 amino acids.

This clonotype was counted ten times or more. The V gene is TRBV20-1, the J gene TRBJ1-2; D ambiguous. CDR1 and CDR2 (germline): DFQATT, SNEGSKA (reference sequence). The germline V and J ends were trimmed by 5 bases and 4 bases, with 14 bases remaining between them. The CDR3 spans 13 residues. As DNA, the CDR3 is TGCAGTGCTGGCTCCAGCTACGGCTATGGCTACACCTTC. As protein: CSAGSSYGYGYTF.

About this clonotype itself: A much larger clone sits a single nucleotide away, making a read error possible. The chain is built from TRBV30 and TRBJ2-7, with D maybe TRBD1 (6 bases). The CDR3 consists of 15 residues. The germline gives CDR1 GTSNPN, CDR2 SVGIG (reference sequence). For the CDR3, the DNA is TGTGCCTGGAGACCTGGCCCCCTGACAGGTTCCGAGCGGTACTTC. Amino acids: CAWRPGPLTGSERYF.

Many counts were recorded for this clonotype. The V and J genes are TRBV12-3 or TRBV12-4 and TRBJ2-3, with TRBD1 matching over 7 bases. The CDR3 totals 15 residues. V lost 2 bases and J lost 5; bases outside the gene matches: 7. This CDR3 reads CASSLTLQGKDTQYF. In DNA, the CDR3 is TGTGCCAGCAGTTTAACTCTACAGGGGAAAGATACGCAGTATTTT.

This clonotype was seen ten or more times. The chain is built from TRBV20-1 and TRBJ1-3; TRBD1 is a possible D gene (6 bases). The V end was cut by 3 bases, the J end by 6 bases, with 18 bases between. Germline lookup yields CDR1 DFQATT and CDR2 SNEGSKA (reference sequence). The CDR3 has 15 residues. DNA of the CDR3: TGCAGTGCTAGGAAGAGCAGGGGAGTATCAAACACCATATATTTT. Encoded protein: CSARKSRGVSNTIYF.

This clonotype has a handful of counts. The CDR3 reads CASSAGTGYSYEQYF. The CDR3 DNA is TGTGCCAGCAGCGCCGGGACAGGTTATTCCTACGAGCAGTACTTC. This rearrangement joins TRBV11-3 to TRBJ2-7, with 8 bases aligning to TRBD1. The CDR3 is 15 residues long. In germline, CDR1 is SGHNT, CDR2 YENEEA. After removal of 5 bases from V and 1 base from J, the junction contained 7 bases not matched to a gene.

V and J are TRBV7-6 and TRBJ2-7, with unresolved D. This CDR3 has 15 amino acids. Trimming removed 3 bases at V and 6 bases at J, with 18 bases between. The germline CDR1 and CDR2 sequences are SGHVS and FNYEAQ. DNA for the CDR3: TGTGCCAGCAGCTTTCTGGCCCCCCCCACATCCGAGCAGTACTTC. Residues: CASSFLAPPTSEQYF.

This clonotype occurred many times. The chain uses TRBV5-1 and TRBJ2-5; D gene ambiguous. CDR1 and CDR2 (germline): SGHRS, YFSETQ. The CDR3 contains 13 residues. Trimming cost V 5 bases and J 3 bases, with 11 bases left between them. CDR3 sequence: CASRGMAEETQYF. The DNA for the CDR3 is TGCGCCAGCAGAGGAATGGCAGAAGAGACCCAGTACTTC. The whole variable domain, filled in from reference TRBV5-1 and TRBJ2-5, reads KAGVTQTPRYLIKTRGQQVTLSCSPISGHRSVSWYQQTPGQGLQFLFEYFSETQRNKGNFPGRFSGRQFSNSRSEMNVSTLELGDSALYLCASRGMAEETQYFGPGTRLLVL.

Many counts were recorded for this clonotype. The V call is TRBV19, the J call TRBJ2-3; 12 bases line up with TRBD2. The V and J ends lost 3 bases and 5 bases, in that order; junction bases with no gene match: 6. This CDR3 has 16 residues. The germline V gene encodes CDR1 LNHDA and CDR2 SQIVND (reference sequence). CDR3 coding DNA: TGTGCCAGTAGTATCCTAGCGGGAGGGCCGGGAGATACGCAGTATTTT. This encodes CASSILAGGPGDTQYF.

This clonotype was seen many times. This chain connects TRBV27 to TRBJ1-2; unclear D gene. This CDR3 is built from 14 residues. Trimming stripped 2 bases from V and 0 bases from J, with 7 bases between. Germline CDR1 and CDR2: MNHEY and SMNVEV (reference sequence). The CDR3 region has the DNA TGTGCCAGCAGTTTAAGGCAGACTAACTATGGCTACACCTTC. Translated, it gives CASSLRQTNYGYTF.

Remarks on this clonotype: A much more abundant neighbour one base away suggests this may be a read error. The CDR3 DNA sequence: TGTGCCAGCGGTTACTCGATGGCGGGGGAAGGCACCGGGGAGCTGTTTTTT. Translated, it gives CASGYSMAGEGTGELFF. The rearrangement uses TRBV6-6 and TRBJ2-2, with TRBD2 identical over 7 bases. Germline loops: CDR1 MNHNY, CDR2 SVGAGI (reference sequence). The CDR3 sequence is 17 residues long.

This clonotype was seen ten or more times. The chain combines TRBV7-3 with TRBJ1-1, with a possible D match to TRBD1 (6 bases). This CDR3 has 14 amino acids. Germline V lookup: CDR1 SGHTA, CDR2 FQGTGA. V lost 5 bases and J lost 4, with 14 bases in between. The CDR3 nucleotides read TGTGCCAGCAGCAGAGTAGGGGGAAGCACTGAAGCTTTCTTT. Protein sequence: CASSRVGGSTEAFF.

This clonotype was counted at least ten times. The chain recombines TRBV7-2 with TRBJ2-7; the match to TRBD1 covers 8 bases. The V segment lost 4 bases and the J segment 2 bases; nucleotides outside the gene matches: 4. CDR3 length equals 14 residues. CDR1 is SGHTA, CDR2 FQGNSA, per germline. CDR3: CASSSMTGAYEQYF. In nucleotides, the CDR3 is TGTGCCAGCAGCTCCATGACAGGGGCCTACGAGCAGTACTTC.

The chain recombines TRBV13 with TRBJ2-2; D may be TRBD1 (5 bases). CDR1 PRHDT and CDR2 FYEKMQ come from the germline V gene (reference sequence). The CDR3 sequence is 13 residues long. Trimming took 5 bases from V and 7 from J, leaving 11 bases between them. The CDR3 is CASSARVIGELFF. In DNA, the CDR3 is TGTGCCAGCAGCGCCAGGGTTATCGGGGAGCTGTTTTTT.

The V call is TRBV6-1, the J call TRBJ2-7; tentative D call: TRBD2 (6 bases). With 8 bases removed from V and 6 bases from J, the gap between germline ends came to 20 bases. This CDR3 region has 14 residues. The germline gives CDR1 MNHNS, CDR2 SASEGT. The CDR3 here is CASRFWTGDCEQYF. The CDR3 DNA follows: TGTGCCAGCCGATTCTGGACGGGGGACTGCGAGCAGTACTTC.

In this sample, this clonotype turned up many times. The rearrangement joins TRBV6-2 or TRBV6-3 to TRBJ2-7; D assignment may be TRBD1 or TRBD2 (5 bases each). From germline, CDR1 is MNHEY and CDR2 SVGEGT. The CDR3 extends over 17 amino acids. V lost 2 bases, J lost 0 bases, and 17 bases lay in between. CDR3 residues: CASSYGRSGRDSYEQYF. The DNA of the CDR3 is TGTGCCAGCAGTTACGGTCGCTCGGGACGGGACTCCTACGAGCAGTACTTC.

This clonotype was observed a handful of times. The rearrangement links TRBV12-3 or TRBV12-4 to TRBJ1-2; D is ambiguous. CDR3 length: 14 residues. V was trimmed by 8 bases and J by 4 bases, leaving 17 bases between them. The CDR3 protein is CASSPHLVGYGYTF. DNA of the CDR3: TGTGCCAGCTCCCCCCATTTGGTGGGCTATGGCTACACCTTC.

This sequence joins TRBV2 and TRBJ2-7; TRBD2 agrees at 11 bases. J was trimmed by 0 bases and V by 7 bases; bases with no gene match: 14. The CDR3 extends over 18 amino acids. Germline values: CDR1 SNHLY, CDR2 FYNNEI. CDR3 sequence reads: CASTGGLAERGNSYEQYF. The CDR3 DNA reads as TGTGCCAGCACCGGGGGACTAGCGGAGCGGGGGAACTCCTACGAGCAGTACTTC. Full variable domain (remainder filled in from reference TRBV2 and TRBJ2-7): EPEVTQTPSHQVTQMGQEVILRCVPISNHLYFYWYRQILGQKVEFLVSFYNNEISEKSEIFDDQFSVERPDGSNFTLKIRSTKLEDSAMYFCASTGGLAERGNSYEQYFGPGTRLTVT.

V usage is TRBV20-1 and J usage is TRBJ2-7; the D gene is possibly TRBD2 (6 bases). This CDR3 has 13 amino acids. Germline CDR1 and CDR2: DFQATT and SNEGSKA (reference sequence). Between the trimmed V and J ends, which lost 5 bases and 6 bases, there was a span of 17 bases. CDR3 region: CSAWLGQGGEQYF. CDR3 sequence (DNA): TGCAGTGCTTGGCTTGGGCAGGGAGGCGAGCAGTACTTC.

The sample holds many counts of this clonotype. V gene TRBV5-1 combines with J gene TRBJ1-1; D call uncertain. V was cut by 0 bases and J by 1 base, with 7 bases left in between. CDR3 length: 14 amino acids. In germline, CDR1 is SGHRS, CDR2 YFSETQ. CDR3 bases: TGCGCCAGCAGCTTGGAGGTCACGAACACTGAAGCTTTCTTT. It translates to CASSLEVTNTEAFF.

This clonotype was counted many times. The chain links TRBV6-5 to TRBJ2-3; 9 bases line up with TRBD2. Germline V gene data show CDR1 as MNHEY and CDR2 as SVGAGI. The CDR3 extends over 16 amino acids. Losses at the gene ends were 4 bases for V and 2 bases for J; bases not matched to a gene: 7. As DNA, the CDR3 is TGTGCCAGCAGTTCATCGACTAGCGGATTCACAGATACGCAGTATTTT. Translated, it gives CASSSSTSGFTDTQYF.

This chain uses TRBV4-3 with TRBJ2-3; D possibly uses TRBD1 or TRBD2 (5 bases each). Trimming left V 0 bases short and J 3 bases short, with 19 bases between. Germline V CDR1 and CDR2: LGHNA, YSLEER. The CDR3 spans 18 residues. The DNA of the CDR3 is TGCGCCAGCAGCCAAGATCCGATTGGGGGTTATGGAACAGATACGCAGTATTTT. Translation gives CASSQDPIGGYGTDTQYF.

This clonotype was counted many times. V gene TRBV7-2 combines with J gene TRBJ1-5; D may be TRBD1 (5 bases). The CDR3 contains 15 residues. The germline CDR1 and CDR2 sequences are SGHTA and FQGNSA. The V end lost 3 bases, the J end lost 6 bases, and 15 bases lay between the germline ends. Here the CDR3 DNA reads TGTGCCAGCAGCTTTGCGCTTAGGGGTGGTCAGCCCCAGCATTTT. Translation gives CASSFALRGGQPQHF. The variable domain in full, with the rest retrieved from reference TRBV7-2 and TRBJ1-5, is GAGVSQSPSNKVTEKGKDVELRCDPISGHTALYWYRQSLGQGLEFLIYFQGNSAPDKSGLPSDRFSAERTGGSVSTLTIQRTQQEDSAVYLCASSFALRGGQPQHFGDGTRLSIL.

At least ten counts were recorded for this clonotype. The chain couples TRBV12-5 to TRBJ2-2; no firm D call. Per germline, CDR1 LGHNT and CDR2 FRNRAP. The CDR3 extends over 12 amino acids. Trimming removed 5 bases at V and 7 bases at J, with 8 bases between. As DNA, the CDR3 is TGTGCTAGTGGTCCGGCGAGCGGGGAGCTGTTTTTT. This translates into CASGPASGELFF.

This clonotype was counted at least ten times. The gene calls are TRBV29-1 and TRBJ1-1, with D hard to call. Trimming pared 4 bases from V and 2 bases from J, leaving 14 bases between. The germline gives CDR1 SQVTM, CDR2 ANQGSEA. CDR3 length equals 14 residues. CDR3 sequence: CSVVLSHGNTEAFF. CDR3 nucleotides: TGCAGCGTTGTCTTATCCCACGGAAACACTGAAGCTTTCTTT.